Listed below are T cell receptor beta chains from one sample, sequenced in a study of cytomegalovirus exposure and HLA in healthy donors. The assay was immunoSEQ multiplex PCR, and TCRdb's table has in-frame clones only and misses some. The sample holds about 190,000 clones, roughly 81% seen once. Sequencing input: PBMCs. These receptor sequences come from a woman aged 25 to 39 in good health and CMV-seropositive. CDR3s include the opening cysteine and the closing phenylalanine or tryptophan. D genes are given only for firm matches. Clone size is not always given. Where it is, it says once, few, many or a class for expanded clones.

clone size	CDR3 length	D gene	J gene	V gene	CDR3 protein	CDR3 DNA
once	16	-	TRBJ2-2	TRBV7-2	CASSLSLARTTGELFF	TGTGCCAGCAGCTTGTCGCTAGCTAGGACCACCGGGGAGCTGTTTTTT
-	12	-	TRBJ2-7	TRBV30	CAWSLVAYEQYF	TGTGCCTGGAGTTTGGTTGCCTACGAGCAGTACTTC
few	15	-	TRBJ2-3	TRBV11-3	CASSVSGTSTDTQYF	TGTGCCAGCAGCGTATCCGGGACTAGCACAGATACGCAGTATTTT
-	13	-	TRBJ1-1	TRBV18	CASSPEEYTEAFF	TGTGCCAGCTCACCAGAGGAATACACTGAAGCTTTCTTT
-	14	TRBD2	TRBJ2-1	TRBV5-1	CASSFTGGNNEQFF	TGCGCCAGCAGTTTTACGGGGGGGAACAATGAGCAGTTCTTC
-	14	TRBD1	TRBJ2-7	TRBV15	CATSRGRGTYEQYF	TGTGCCACCAGCAGGGGCAGGGGGACCTACGAGCAGTACTTC
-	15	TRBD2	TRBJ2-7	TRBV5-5	CASSSLAGGAYEQYF	TGTGCCAGCAGCTCACTAGCGGGGGGAGCCTACGAGCAGTACTTC
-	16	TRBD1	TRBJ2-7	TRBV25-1	CASSEYGAGGMGEQYF	TGTGCCAGCAGTGAATATGGGGCAGGGGGCATGGGTGAGCAGTACTTC
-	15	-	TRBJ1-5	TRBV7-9	CASSRGGGLNQPQHF	TGTGCCAGCAGCCGGGGGGGTGGCCTCAATCAGCCCCAGCATTTT
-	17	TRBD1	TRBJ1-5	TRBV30	CAWSVRWDRVGNQPQHF	TGTGCCTGGAGTGTACGATGGGACAGGGTGGGCAATCAGCCCCAGCATTTT
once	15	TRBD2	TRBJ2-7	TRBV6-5	CASSSSGGETYEQYF	TGTGCCAGCAGTTCCAGCGGGGGGGAGACCTACGAGCAGTACTTC
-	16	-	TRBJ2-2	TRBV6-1	CASSANMARSTGELFF	TGTGCCAGCAGTGCCAATATGGCCCGGAGCACCGGGGAGCTGTTTTTT
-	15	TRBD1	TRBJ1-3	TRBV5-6	CASSWDRVGGNTIYF	TGTGCCAGCAGCTGGGACAGGGTGGGAGGAAACACCATATATTTT
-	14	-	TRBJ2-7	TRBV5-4	CASSLEQLPYEQYF	TGTGCCAGCAGCTTGGAACAGTTGCCCTACGAGCAGTACTTC
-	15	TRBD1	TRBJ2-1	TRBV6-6	CASRPHRGPYNEQFF	TGTGCCAGCAGACCTCACAGGGGCCCCTACAATGAGCAGTTCTTC
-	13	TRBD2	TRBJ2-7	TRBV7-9	CASRGLESYEQYF	TGTGCCAGCAGGGGACTAGAGTCCTACGAGCAGTACTTC
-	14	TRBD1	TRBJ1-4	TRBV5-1	CASSLRQGGEKLFF	TGCGCCAGCAGCCTTAGACAGGGCGGGGAAAAACTGTTTTTT
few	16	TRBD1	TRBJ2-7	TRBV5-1	CASSDSARGRIHEQYF	TGCGCCAGCAGTGACTCCGCCAGGGGGCGAATCCACGAGCAGTACTTC
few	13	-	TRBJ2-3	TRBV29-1	CSVDRSSTDTQYF	TGCAGCGTTGATAGGAGTAGCACAGATACGCAGTATTTT
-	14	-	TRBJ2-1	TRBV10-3	CAISSGSSYNEQFF	TGTGCCATCTCCTCGGGGAGCTCCTACAATGAGCAGTTCTTC
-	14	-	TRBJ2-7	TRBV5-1	CASSLRQGGYEQYF	TGCGCCAGCAGCTTGCGGCAGGGAGGTTACGAGCAGTACTTC
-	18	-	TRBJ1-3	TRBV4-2	CASSPVDTTRGAGNTIYF	TGTGCCAGCAGCCCAGTCGATACTACACGAGGTGCTGGAAACACCATATATTTT
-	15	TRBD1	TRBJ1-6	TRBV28	CASSVYRGYNSPLNF	TGTGCCAGCAGTGTTTACAGGGGGTATAATTCACCCCTCAACTTT
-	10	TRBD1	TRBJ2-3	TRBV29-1	CSVGGQGPYF	TGCAGCGTTGGGGGACAGGGTCCGTATTTT
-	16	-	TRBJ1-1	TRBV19	CASSSRYRDRSTEAFF	TGTGCCAGTAGTAGCCGATACAGGGATCGTAGCACTGAAGCTTTCTTT
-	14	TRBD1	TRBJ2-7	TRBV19	CASNADRVPYEQYF	TGTGCCAGTAATGCCGACAGGGTGCCCTACGAGCAGTACTTC
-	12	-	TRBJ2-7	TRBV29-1	CSVGPAPGEQYF	TGCAGCGTTGGGCCGGCCCCAGGCGAGCAGTACTTC
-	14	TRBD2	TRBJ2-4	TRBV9	CASSVDLSGNIQYF	TGTGCCAGCAGCGTAGATCTTAGCGGGAACATTCAGTACTTC
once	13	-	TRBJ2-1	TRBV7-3	CASSSDSYNEQFF	TGTGCCAGCAGCTCCGACAGCTACAATGAGCAGTTCTTC
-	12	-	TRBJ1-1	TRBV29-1	CSATRLNTEAFF	TGCAGCGCAACGAGGTTGAACACTGAAGCTTTCTTT
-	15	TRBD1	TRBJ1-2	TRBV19	CASSIRQGAGYGYTF	TGTGCCAGTAGTATACGTCAGGGGGCCGGCTATGGCTACACCTTC
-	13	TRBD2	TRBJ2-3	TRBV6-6	CASKAGGLDTQYF	TGTGCCAGCAAGGCGGGGGGGCTAGATACGCAGTATTTT
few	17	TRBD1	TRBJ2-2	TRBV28	CASSPHDRGQDTGELFF	TGTGCCAGCAGTCCCCATGACAGGGGGCAGGACACCGGGGAGCTGTTTTTT
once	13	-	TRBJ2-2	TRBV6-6	CASSYTGTGELFF	TGTGCCAGCAGTTACACAGGGACCGGGGAGCTGTTTTTT
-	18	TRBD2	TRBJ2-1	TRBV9	CASSVRSSGRAGSNEQFF	TGTGCCAGCAGCGTACGATCTAGCGGGAGGGCAGGTTCCAATGAGCAGTTCTTC
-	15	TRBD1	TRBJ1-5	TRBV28	CASSVRDRGDQPQHF	TGTGCCAGCAGTGTGCGAGACAGGGGGGATCAGCCCCAGCATTTT
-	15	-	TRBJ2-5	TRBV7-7	CASSLLGQPQETQYF	TGTGCTAGCAGCTTGTTGGGGCAGCCACAAGAGACCCAGTACTTC
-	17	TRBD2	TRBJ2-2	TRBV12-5	CASGSILAGVITGELFF	TGTGCTAGTGGTTCCATACTAGCGGGAGTAATCACCGGGGAGCTGTTTTTT
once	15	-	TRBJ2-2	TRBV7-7	CASSLSGHSTGELFF	TGTGCTAGCAGCTTATCGGGACACTCCACCGGGGAGCTGTTTTTT
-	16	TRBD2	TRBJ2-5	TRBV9	CASSSRGGAVGETQYF	TGTGCCAGCAGCTCCCGCGGGGGGGCCGTTGGTGAGACCCAGTACTTC
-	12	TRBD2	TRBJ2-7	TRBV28	CASSSLAGEQYF	TGTGCCAGCAGTTCACTAGCGGGTGAGCAGTACTTC
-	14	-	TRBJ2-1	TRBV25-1	CASSESRGFNEQFF	TGTGCCAGCAGTGAATCCAGGGGTTTCAATGAGCAGTTCTTC
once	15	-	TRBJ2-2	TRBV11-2	CASSPQQGQYGELFF	TGTGCCAGCAGCCCCCAACAGGGACAATACGGGGAGCTGTTTTTT
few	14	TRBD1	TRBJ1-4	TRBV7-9	CASSEGTDNEKLFF	TGTGCCAGCAGCGAGGGGACAGATAATGAAAAACTGTTTTTT
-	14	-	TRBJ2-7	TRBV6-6	CASSYGDNQYEQYF	TGTGCCAGCAGTTACGGGGACAACCAATACGAGCAGTACTTC
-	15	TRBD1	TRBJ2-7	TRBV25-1	CASSDPQGAGYEQYF	TGTGCCAGCAGTGACCCACAGGGGGCAGGGTACGAGCAGTACTTC
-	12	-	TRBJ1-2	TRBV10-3	CAISGDTGGYTF	TGTGCCATCAGTGGGGATACAGGGGGCTACACCTTC
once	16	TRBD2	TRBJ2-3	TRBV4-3	CASSQDAERGFDTQYF	TGCGCCAGCAGCCAAGATGCCGAGCGGGGGTTCGATACGCAGTATTTT
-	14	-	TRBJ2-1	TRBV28	CASSPPGAYNEQFF	TGTGCCAGCAGTCCCCCAGGGGCCTACAATGAGCAGTTCTTC
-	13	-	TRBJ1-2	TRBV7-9	CASSLGPGGGYTF	TGTGCCAGCAGCTTAGGCCCGGGCGGGGGCTACACCTTC
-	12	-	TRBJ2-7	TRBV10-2	CASRKDSYEQYF	TGCGCCAGCAGGAAGGACAGCTACGAGCAGTACTTC
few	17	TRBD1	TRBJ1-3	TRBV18	CASSPAGTGGSGNTIYF	TGTGCCAGCTCACCGGCCGGGACAGGAGGCTCTGGAAACACCATATATTTT
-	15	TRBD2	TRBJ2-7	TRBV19	CASSRGLAGGQEQYF	TGTGCCAGTAGTCGGGGACTAGCGGGAGGTCAGGAGCAGTACTTC